This T cell receptor (beta chain) was sequenced in a study of cytomegalovirus exposure and HLA in healthy donors. Study-level points and caveats: The study designated 150 to 200 TCR beta chains cytomegalovirus-associated.

The table came from immunoSEQ multiplex PCR; TCRdb's copy has only in-frame clones and leaves some out. The sample holds 130,000 to 150,000 clones, roughly 86% seen once. On this clone: The antigen remains undetermined.

CDR1 and CDR2 from the germline V gene are SGHNT and YYREEE (reference sequence). V lost 0 bases and J lost 3; bases outside the gene matches: 4. The CDR3 extends over 15 amino acids. The sequence derives from a woman in her twenties or thirties in good health and CMV-seronegative. Material for sequencing was PBMCs. The chain carries TRBV5-4 and TRBJ1-2; 8 nucleotides align to TRBD1. The CDR3 is CASSLGQGADYGYTF. CDR3 nucleotides: TGTGCCAGCAGCTTGGGCCAGGGGGCGGACTATGGCTACACCTTC.